The sequence of this TCR beta chain was determined in a study of T cells in Graves' hyperthyroidism and ophthalmopathy. TCR beta CDR3 regions were amplified from RNA transcripts. TCR CDR3 underwent first-round RT-PCR with the HTBI primer set. TCRdb re-called the multiplex PCR reads through MiXCR, storing one row per CDR3 protein. This sample has more than 550,000 distinct CDR3 sequences, with 17% found just once. From germline, CDR1 is SGHDN and CDR2 FVKESK. The V and J ends lost 0 bases and 1 base respectively, with 12 bases between them. The length of the CDR3 is 16 residues. This clonotype was observed at least ten times.

Input material: blood. This chain links TRBV14 with TRBJ1-1; D remains ambiguous. The receptor comes from a man in his forties or fifties with Graves' hyperthyroidism. Here the CDR3 reads CASSQDPGWGNTEAFF. The CDR3 DNA follows: TGTGCCAGCAGCCAAGATCCGGGTTGGGGGAACACTGAAGCTTTCTTT.